This T cell receptor (beta chain) was observed in a study of control samples from healthy donors and cancer patients. Sequencing was performed with immunoSEQ multiplex PCR; in TCRdb, only in-frame clones are kept and a portion is missing. The sample lists over 150,000 clones, around 92% occurring once. Germline-derived CDR1 and CDR2 are SGDLS and YYNGEE. This CDR3 is built from 13 residues. Trimming removed 0 bases from V and 8 bases from J, with 8 bases in between. The source of this sequence is a woman aged 35 to 49 in good health. The sequenced material came from blood. The J gene is TRBJ1-4, the V gene TRBV9; no firm D call. The CDR3 DNA reads TGTGCCAGCAGCGTAGCCGCGGGGGAAAAACTGTTTTTT. Residues: CASSVAAGEKLFF.